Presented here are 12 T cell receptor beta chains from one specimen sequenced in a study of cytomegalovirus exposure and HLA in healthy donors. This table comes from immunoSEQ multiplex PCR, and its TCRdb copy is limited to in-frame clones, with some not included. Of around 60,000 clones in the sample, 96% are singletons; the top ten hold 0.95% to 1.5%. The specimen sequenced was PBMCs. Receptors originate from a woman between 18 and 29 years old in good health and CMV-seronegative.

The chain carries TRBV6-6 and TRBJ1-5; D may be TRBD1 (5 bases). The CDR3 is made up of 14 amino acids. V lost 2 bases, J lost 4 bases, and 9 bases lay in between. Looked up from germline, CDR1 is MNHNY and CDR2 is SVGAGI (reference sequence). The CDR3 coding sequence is TGTGCCAGCAGTTACACAGACAGAAATCAGCCCCAGCATTTT. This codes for CASSYTDRNQPQHF.

CDR3 in DNA: TGTGCCAGCAGCTATGGACTAGCGGCCTACGAGCAGTACTTC. It encodes CASSYGLAAYEQYF. J is TRBJ2-7 and V is TRBV7-2, with TRBD2 matching 10 bases. In germline, CDR1 is SGHTA, CDR2 FQGNSA. The length of the CDR3 is 14 residues. Losses at the gene ends were 4 bases for V and 2 bases for J; bases not matched to a gene: 2.

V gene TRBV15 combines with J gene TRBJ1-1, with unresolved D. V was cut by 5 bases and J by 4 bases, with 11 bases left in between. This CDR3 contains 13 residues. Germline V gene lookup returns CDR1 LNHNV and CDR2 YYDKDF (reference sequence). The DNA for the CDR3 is TGTGCCACCAGCGGAGGGCGGGGCACTGAAGCTTTCTTT. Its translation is CATSGGRGTEAFF.

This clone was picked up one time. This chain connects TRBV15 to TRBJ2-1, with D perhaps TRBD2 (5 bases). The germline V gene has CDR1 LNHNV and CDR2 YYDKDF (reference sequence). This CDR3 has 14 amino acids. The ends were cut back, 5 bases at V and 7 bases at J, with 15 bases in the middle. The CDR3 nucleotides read TGTGCCACCAGCCACCGACTACTCGGGAATGAGCAGTTCTTC. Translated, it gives CATSHRLLGNEQFF.

The CDR3 reads CASSLSGRSRSEHF. CDR3 in DNA: TGTGCCAGCAGTTTATCTGGCAGATCTAGGTCCGAACATTTT. The chain uses TRBV27 and TRBJ1-5; unclear D gene. The V end lost 0 bases, the J end lost 16 bases, and 19 bases lay between the germline ends. CDR3 length equals 14 residues. Per the germline V gene, CDR1 is MNHEY and CDR2 is SMNVEV (reference sequence).

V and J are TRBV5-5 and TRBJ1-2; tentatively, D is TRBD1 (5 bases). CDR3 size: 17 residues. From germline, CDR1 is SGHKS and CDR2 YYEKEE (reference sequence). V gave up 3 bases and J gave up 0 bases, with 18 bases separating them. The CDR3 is CASSWGGNRGSNYGYTF. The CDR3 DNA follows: TGTGCCAGCAGCTGGGGGGGTAACCGTGGATCTAACTATGGCTACACCTTC.

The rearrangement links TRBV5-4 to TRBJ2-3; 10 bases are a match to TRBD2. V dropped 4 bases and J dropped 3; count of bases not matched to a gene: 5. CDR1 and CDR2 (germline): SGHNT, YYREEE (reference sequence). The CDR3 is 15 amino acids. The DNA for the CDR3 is TGTGCCAGCAGCCCTAGCGGGAGTTGGACAGATACGCAGTATTTT. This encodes CASSPSGSWTDTQYF.

DNA of the CDR3: TGTGCCAGCAGCTTAGGGGTGGGGGACAGGGGGCGGACTGAAGCTTTCTTT. It is translated as CASSLGVGDRGRTEAFF. This chain links TRBV7-9 with TRBJ1-1, with TRBD1 matching over 12 bases. V was pared by 1 base and J by 5 bases, with 8 bases of the junction left unmatched. Looked up from germline, CDR1 is SEHNR and CDR2 is FQNEAQ (reference sequence). This CDR3 is 17 amino acids long.

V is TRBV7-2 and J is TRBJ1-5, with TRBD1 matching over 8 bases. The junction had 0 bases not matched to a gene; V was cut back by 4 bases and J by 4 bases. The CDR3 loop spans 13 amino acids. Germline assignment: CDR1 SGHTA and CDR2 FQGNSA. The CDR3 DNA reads TGTGCCAGCAGCTGGACAGGGAATCAGCCCCAGCATTTT. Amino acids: CASSWTGNQPQHF.

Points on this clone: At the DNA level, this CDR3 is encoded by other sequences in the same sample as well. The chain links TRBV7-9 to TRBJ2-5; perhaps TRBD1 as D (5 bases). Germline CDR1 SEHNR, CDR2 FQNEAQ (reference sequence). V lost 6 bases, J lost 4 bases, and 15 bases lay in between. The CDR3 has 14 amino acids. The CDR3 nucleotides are TGTGCCAGCAGAACTACAGGAGACTCAGAGACCCAGTACTTC. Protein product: CASRTTGDSETQYF.

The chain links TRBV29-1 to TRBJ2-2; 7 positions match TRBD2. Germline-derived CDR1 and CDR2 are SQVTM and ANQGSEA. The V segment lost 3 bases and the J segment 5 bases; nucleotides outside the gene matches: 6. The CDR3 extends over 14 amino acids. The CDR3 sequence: CSVEGEGRTGELFF. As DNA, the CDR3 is TGCAGCGTTGAGGGGGAGGGGAGGACCGGGGAGCTGTTTTTT.

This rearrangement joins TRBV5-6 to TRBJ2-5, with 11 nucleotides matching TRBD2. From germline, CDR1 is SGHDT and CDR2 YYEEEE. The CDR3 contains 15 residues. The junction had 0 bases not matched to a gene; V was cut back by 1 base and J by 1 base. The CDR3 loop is CASSLLAGGQETQYF. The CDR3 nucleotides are TGTGCCAGCAGCTTGCTAGCGGGGGGCCAAGAGACCCAGTACTTC.